The T cell receptor beta chain under discussion was sequenced for a study of beta chain features in type 1 diabetes. The whole isolated RNA underwent reverse transcription, so sequencing captured expressed TCRB transcripts. Assay: immunoSEQ multiplex PCR; the TCRdb copy retains only in-frame clones and omits some. The sample carries about 40,000 clones, 49% recorded once. This CDR3 spans 16 amino acids. From germline, CDR1 is SGHDN and CDR2 FVKESK. V lost 7 bases, J lost 2 bases, and 10 bases stayed unmatched. This clonotype originated in a young woman in good health. V usage is TRBV14 and J usage is TRBJ2-5; 10 bases are shared with TRBD2. The specimen sequenced was central memory CD4+ T cells from blood. The CDR3 DNA is TGTGCCAGCAACCCTAGCGGGGGCCGACCGCAAGAGACCCAGTACTTC. Protein sequence: CASNPSGGRPQETQYF.